Following are 20 T cell receptor beta chains from one sample sequenced in a study of blood T cell repertoires in COVID-19. The repertoire was sequenced with immunoSEQ multiplex PCR; TCRdb's copy has only in-frame clones and lacks some. The data hold roughly 58,000 clones, with about 66% observed a single time. Sequences were obtained from PBMCs or T cells enriched from blood (not recorded which). The receptors stem from a woman aged 55-69 years who had been exposed to COVID-19.

This clone has only one observation. This chain connects TRBV6-5 to TRBJ2-3; 7 nucleotides line up with TRBD1. The CDR3 extends over 15 amino acids. Germline V gene data show CDR1 as MNHEY and CDR2 as SVGAGI. Trimming removed 2 bases from V and 0 bases from J; junction bases left unmatched: 2. The CDR3 DNA follows: TGTGCCAGCAGTTACCCGACAGGGAGCACAGATACGCAGTATTTT. It encodes CASSYPTGSTDTQYF.

This chain links TRBV7-3 with TRBJ1-2, with a weak D call TRBD1 (5 bases). The V gene lost 5 bases and the J gene lost 8 bases, with 18 bases spanning the gap. From germline, CDR1 is SGHTA and CDR2 FQGTGA. This CDR3 is built from 14 residues. CDR3 sequence reads: CASSPDRDSAGYTF. The CDR3 DNA reads as TGTGCCAGCAGCCCCGACCGGGACTCAGCGGGCTACACCTTC. Drawing the rest from reference TRBV7-3 and TRBJ1-2, the complete variable domain is GAGVSQTPSNKVTEKGKYVELRCDPISGHTALYWYRQSLGQGPEFLIYFQGTGAADDSGLPNDRFFAVRPEGSVSTLKIQRTERGDSAVYLCASSPDRDSAGYTFGSGTRLTVV.

The chain has TRBV14 and TRBJ1-5; 10 bases line up with TRBD1. Germline CDR1 and CDR2: SGHDN and FVKESK. Unmatched junction bases numbered 1, after V lost 1 base and J lost 13 bases. The CDR3 runs 12 residues. The CDR3 DNA follows: TGTGCCAGCAGCCAAGGACAGGGGGCTCAGCATTTT. Protein: CASSQGQGAQHF.

There are a few counts of this clone. The chain links TRBV7-9 to TRBJ1-4; 7 positions match TRBD1. This CDR3 contains 16 residues. Trimming took 5 bases from V and 7 from J; bases not matched to a gene: 13. Germline V gives CDR1 SEHNR, CDR2 FQNEAQ (reference sequence). CDR3 nucleotide sequence: TGTGCCAGCAGCCAGGGGGGAGGCGCAGCAACTGAAAAACTGTTTTTT. Translated, it gives CASSQGGGAATEKLFF.

V and J are TRBV5-1 and TRBJ1-4; D gene unclear. The CDR3 is 18 amino acids. V lost 0 bases to trimming and J lost 8 bases, with 23 bases between them. Germline V gene sequence: CDR1 SGHRS, CDR2 YFSETQ. In nucleotides, the CDR3 is TGCGCCAGCAGCTTGGCCACGAGCGGTCCGGGAGGTCGGGAAAAACTGTTTTTT. This sequence encodes CASSLATSGPGGREKLFF.

V usage is TRBV7-2 and J usage is TRBJ2-7; no reliable D call. The CDR3 extends over 14 amino acids. Germline V gives CDR1 SGHTA, CDR2 FQGNSA. V lost 2 bases and J lost 2, with 10 bases in between. The CDR3 reads CASSLMTPPYEQYF. The DNA for the CDR3 is TGTGCCAGCAGCTTAATGACTCCCCCCTACGAGCAGTACTTC.

The chain combines TRBV5-6 with TRBJ1-4; TRBD1 matches at 9 bases. V lost 4 bases to trimming and J lost 8 bases; unmatched junction nucleotides: 3. The CDR3 length is 13 residues. Germline CDR1 SGHDT, CDR2 YYEEEE. CDR3 sequence: CASSLGQGEKLFF. The CDR3, as DNA: TGTGCCAGCAGCCTGGGACAGGGCGAAAAACTGTTTTTT.

This chain uses TRBV10-3 with TRBJ1-1; D is unresolved. Germline assignment: CDR1 ENHRY and CDR2 SYGVKD. V gave up 6 bases and J gave up 2 bases, with 10 bases separating them. CDR3 size: 13 residues. For the CDR3, the DNA is TGTGCCATCAGGGTGGAGGTCAACACTGAAGCTTTCTTT. It specifies CAIRVEVNTEAFF.

This clone was recorded a few times. V is TRBV6-2 or TRBV6-3 and J is TRBJ2-7; 7 bases align to TRBD1. The CDR3 runs 16 residues. The germline CDR1 and CDR2 sequences are MNHEY and SVGEGT. The ends lost 5 bases at V and 4 bases at J; junction bases unmatched: 14. CDR3 protein: CASSKDRVGLSYEQYF. CDR3 sequence (DNA): TGTGCCAGCAGTAAAGACAGGGTAGGACTCTCGTACGAGCAGTACTTC.

Turning to this clone: The same CDR3 arises from other DNA sequences in this sample as well. V and J are TRBV19 and TRBJ2-7; TRBD1 agrees at 9 bases. V was clipped by 7 bases and J by 2 bases; unmatched bases: 6. CDR1 and CDR2 from the germline V gene are LNHDA and SQIVND (reference sequence). The CDR3 is 14 residues long. The CDR3 spells CASNRGQGPYEQYF. The CDR3 coding sequence is TGTGCCAGTAACCGAGGACAGGGGCCCTACGAGCAGTACTTC.

V usage is TRBV5-5 and J usage is TRBJ2-2, with a tentative D call TRBD2 (6 bases). The germline V and J ends were trimmed by 1 base and 4 bases, with 11 bases remaining between them. The CDR3 spans 15 residues. The germline CDR1 and CDR2 sequences are SGHKS and YYEKEE (reference sequence). The CDR3 is CASSLRTTGTGELFF. In nucleotides, the CDR3 is TGTGCCAGCAGCTTGCGGACTACGGGCACCGGGGAGCTGTTTTTT.

The chain couples TRBV28 to TRBJ2-3; TRBD2 agrees at 11 bases. Germline CDR1 is MDHEN and CDR2 is SYDVKM. This CDR3 is 15 amino acids long. V dropped 6 bases and J dropped 9; count of bases not matched to a gene: 11. CDR3: CASRMASLAGGTQYF. CDR3 coding DNA: TGTGCCAGCAGGATGGCGTCTCTAGCGGGAGGCACGCAGTATTTT.

The V gene is TRBV11-2, the J gene TRBJ2-7; TRBD2 matches at 10 bases. Germline-derived CDR1 and CDR2 are SGHAT and FQNNGV. Trimming took 0 bases from V and 7 from J; bases not matched to a gene: 6. The CDR3 runs to 15 residues. The DNA of the CDR3 is TGTGCCAGCAGCTTAGATAGCCTAGCGGGGGTTGAGCAGTACTTC. Translating it yields CASSLDSLAGVEQYF.

This sequence joins TRBV19 and TRBJ1-1, with TRBD1 identical over 7 bases. V lost 5 bases to trimming and J lost 1 base; unmatched junction nucleotides: 7. Looked up from germline, CDR1 is LNHDA and CDR2 is SQIVND (reference sequence). This CDR3 contains 15 residues. CDR3 sequence (DNA): TGTGCCAGTAGTCCATCGGACAGGCGGAACACTGAAGCTTTCTTT. It yields the protein CASSPSDRRNTEAFF.

The chain is built from TRBV12-5 and TRBJ2-1; TRBD2 matches at 9 bases. The ends lost 1 base at V and 8 bases at J; junction bases unmatched: 12. Germline loops: CDR1 LGHNT, CDR2 FRNRAP. The CDR3 loop spans 17 amino acids. The CDR3 region is CASGLDRTWGGRDEQFF. The CDR3 DNA follows: TGTGCTAGTGGTTTGGACCGGACGTGGGGCGGGAGGGATGAGCAGTTCTTC.

The V gene is TRBV7-2, the J gene TRBJ2-5, with a possible D match to TRBD1 (5 bases). The length of the CDR3 is 14 residues. Germline V CDR1 and CDR2: SGHTA, FQGNSA. Trimming cost V 8 bases and J 5 bases, with 18 bases left between them. The CDR3 loop reads CASCRQMAGETQYF. CDR3 coding DNA: TGTGCCAGCTGCAGACAGATGGCTGGGGAGACCCAGTACTTC.

This chain links TRBV18 with TRBJ1-2; possible D gene TRBD1, 6 bases. V was clipped by 2 bases and J by 1 base, with 8 bases between them. Germline V gene sequence: CDR1 KGHSH, CDR2 LQKENI. This CDR3 has 14 amino acids. For the CDR3, the DNA is TGTGCCAGCTCACCATACAGGGATAACTATGGCTACACCTTC. Translation gives CASSPYRDNYGYTF.

This rearrangement joins TRBV30 to TRBJ1-2; TRBD1 might be the D (5 bases). Germline V gene lookup returns CDR1 GTSNPN and CDR2 SVGIG (reference sequence). V lost 2 bases to trimming and J lost 4 bases, with 14 bases between them. The CDR3 covers 14 residues. CDR3 residues: CAWSTELTGYGYTF. DNA of the CDR3: TGTGCCTGGAGTACCGAACTAACAGGCTATGGCTACACCTTC.

The rearrangement joins TRBV29-1 to TRBJ1-2; D not resolved. There are 14 residues in the CDR3. CDR1 SQVTM and CDR2 ANQGSEA come from the germline V gene. Trimming removed 2 bases from V and 6 bases from J, with 16 bases in between. The CDR3 is CSVERRGESDGYTF. CDR3 sequence (DNA): TGCAGCGTTGAAAGGCGCGGGGAAAGTGATGGCTACACCTTC.

V is TRBV14 and J is TRBJ1-1; D remains ambiguous. V was cut by 2 bases and J by 10 bases, with 17 bases left in between. CDR1 SGHDN and CDR2 FVKESK come from the germline V gene. The CDR3 extends over 14 amino acids. CDR3 amino acids: CASSQPPGVGRAFF. For the CDR3, the DNA is TGTGCCAGCAGCCAACCCCCCGGGGTGGGAAGAGCTTTCTTT.